These 8 T cell receptor beta chains originate from one sample sequenced in a study of brain T cells in children with intractable seizures. Sequencing used immunoSEQ multiplex PCR; TCRdb keeps in-frame clones, though not all of them. Of tens of thousands of clones listed, 91% are singletons. The sequences come from peripheral blood, collected at surgery. These TCRs come from a girl aged 2 to 9 with Rasmussen encephalitis and intractable seizures.

The chain is built from TRBV7-9 and TRBJ1-2, with 7 positions matching TRBD1. Germline-derived CDR1 and CDR2 are SEHNR and FQNEAQ (reference sequence). Germline trimming cut 5 bases from V and 5 bases from J; bases unmatched to any gene: 8. This CDR3 comprises 14 residues. The CDR3 region is CASSQLQGWYGYTF. DNA of the CDR3: TGTGCCAGCAGCCAACTACAGGGGTGGTATGGCTACACCTTC. Filled out from reference TRBV7-9 and TRBJ1-2, the complete variable domain reads DTGVSQNPRHKITKRGQNVTFRCDPISEHNRLYWYRQTLGQGPEFLTYFQNEAQLEKSRLLSDRFSAERPKGSFSTLEIQRTEQGDSAMYLCASSQLQGWYGYTFGSGTRLTVV.

The chain combines TRBV19 with TRBJ1-1; no clear D. CDR3 size: 14 residues. The ends were cut back, 2 bases at V and 5 bases at J, with 12 bases in the middle. Germline V gives CDR1 LNHDA, CDR2 SQIVND (reference sequence). CDR3 loop: CASSISLGRTEAFF. The CDR3 DNA follows: TGTGCCAGTAGTATATCGCTGGGGAGGACTGAAGCTTTCTTT.

The V and J genes are TRBV9 and TRBJ2-3, with D uncertain. The CDR3 consists of 13 residues. Trimming removed 0 bases at V and 2 bases at J, with 4 bases between. From germline, CDR1 is SGDLS and CDR2 YYNGEE. The CDR3 reads CASSVGVTDTQYF. CDR3 nucleotides: TGTGCCAGCAGCGTAGGGGTCACAGATACGCAGTATTTT.

The chain has TRBV2 and TRBJ2-6; 9 nucleotides match TRBD1. This CDR3 has 15 amino acids. J lost 3 bases, V lost 6 bases, and 3 bases had no gene match. Per germline, CDR1 SNHLY and CDR2 FYNNEI. CDR3 sequence: CASSQTGGGANVLTF. As DNA, the CDR3 is TGTGCCAGCAGCCAGACAGGGGGTGGGGCCAACGTCCTGACTTTC.

This clone appeared once. The rearrangement links TRBV9 to TRBJ2-7; the D is unclear. Germline values: CDR1 SGDLS, CDR2 YYNGEE. V lost 3 bases and J 3 bases, leaving 13 bases between the germline ends. This CDR3 is built from 14 residues. Here the CDR3 reads CASSASPALYEQYF. The CDR3 DNA reads as TGTGCCAGCAGCGCGAGCCCCGCACTCTACGAGCAGTACTTC.

This chain joins TRBV28 and TRBJ1-5, with 7 bases lining up with TRBD1. The germline V gene encodes CDR1 MDHEN and CDR2 SYDVKM. CDR3 size: 16 residues. The V and J ends lost 5 bases and 4 bases, in that order; junction bases with no gene match: 11. Here the CDR3 reads CASSPGTAGLNQPQHF. The CDR3 DNA is TGTGCCAGCAGTCCCGGGACAGCCGGCCTAAATCAGCCCCAGCATTTT.

The chain combines TRBV6-6 with TRBJ1-6, with 11 bases that match TRBD1. V lost 6 bases, J lost 6 bases, and 7 bases stayed unmatched. The germline gives CDR1 MNHNY, CDR2 SVGAGI (reference sequence). There are 16 residues in the CDR3. The CDR3: CASSTTDRGRNSPLHF. DNA for the CDR3: TGTGCCAGCAGCACTACGGACAGGGGGCGTAATTCACCCCTCCACTTT.

The V call is TRBV4-2, the J call TRBJ2-5, with TRBD2 matching over 8 bases. The CDR3 spans 17 residues. Germline lookup yields CDR1 LGHNA and CDR2 YNFKEQ. Germline trimming cut 1 base from V and 4 bases from J; bases unmatched to any gene: 11. The CDR3 DNA is TGTGCCAGCAGCCAAGGGGCCCAGCGGGAGATTGGAGAGACCCAGTACTTC. This encodes CASSQGAQREIGETQYF.